The source of this T cell receptor (beta chain) is a study of cytomegalovirus exposure and HLA in healthy donors (dated by TCRdb to 2015 to 2018). Context from the whole study: According to an earlier analysis of a few hundred of the donors, about 170 million T cells yielded some 110 million unique TCR beta sequences and more than 250 Gb of sequence data. A separate validation cohort of approximately 120 different subjects was used in addition to the roughly 700-subject first cohort. Typing coverage varied by locus: 629-630 donors for A, B, C, DRB1 and DQB1; approximately 500 for DQA1; over 600 for DPA1; fewer than 480 for DPB1. An early release covering just under 650 HLA-typed donors comprised 250 to 350 gigabases of sequencing data and roughly 85 million unique TCR sequences. Across 398 genotyped donors of the cohort, an average of roughly 230,000 unique TCR beta nucleotide sequences per donor were sequenced, and 15% to 20% of those sequences were non-productive. A later genetic analysis used genome-wide SNP genotypes for about three fifths of the 666 donors, treating that subset as a discovery cohort. The later analysis used no new phenotypic data to find candidate immune exposures, relying instead on TCR beta sequences and their occurrence across donors. Donor age, sex, ethnicity and CMV serostatus were collected together with the repertoire data. The study used immunosequencing to profile the T cell repertoires of 600 to 850 subjects and linked those repertoires to cytomegalovirus serostatus. High-throughput TCR immunosequencing, statistical association of individual TCRs with disease status, and machine learning were combined to predict cytomegalovirus infection status. Of the 398 genotyped donors, around 81% fell in the genetic ancestry cluster associated with self-reported Caucasian donors. Roughly five DR-DQ haplotypes were handled as single units for association and clustering, since linkage in the cohort was strong. An earlier analysis of 587 of the donors applied high-throughput TCR beta sequencing to assess whether each TCR beta V gene segment acted as functional or pseudogenic. All discovery cohort repertoires had been generated on a single sequencing platform. Both class I and class II loci were covered by HLA typing, at four-digit resolution. The study aimed to test whether signatures of past pathogen exposure could be identified by cataloging public T cell receptors. A later analysis re-examined previously published TCR beta repertoires from 600 to 700 donors and added high-resolution HLA genotyping to investigate patterns of TCR occurrence. The investigation overall reported the following: In the study, around 150 TCR beta chains were listed as associated with cytomegalovirus. A later analysis found that HLA-associated TCR beta chains were more clonally expanded and had lower generation probabilities than equally common non-associated chains. A later analysis associated around 16,000 TCR beta sequences with specific HLA alleles at a false discovery rate of 0.05. A group of highly shared sequence variants was considered likely to be a technical artifact of the sequencing pipeline. Because some donors lacked HLA typing at each locus, the association tests relied only on the typed subset. In a later analysis, several top co-occurrence clusters were reported to appear linked to parvovirus B19, influenza, CMV and Epstein-Barr virus. The authors suggested that the approach could potentially be generalized to other disease states and immunological phenotypes. Sequencing depth was assumed to be roughly uniform across donors in the presence/absence analyses, though that assumption may not hold. A few of the identified cytomegalovirus-associated TCR beta chains were confirmed in vitro to be specific for cytomegalovirus antigens. In an earlier analysis of around 600 of the donors, most TCR beta V segments were observed in productive rearrangements about 90% or about 30% of the time, broadly matching IMGT annotations. Some IMGT-functional V segments, including TRBV6-2 and TRBV6-3, could not be told apart with the 87-base-pair reads, so those segments were excluded. A later genetic analysis associated a missense DCLRE1C variant with V-gene and J-gene trimming of TCR beta chains, and an independent cohort replicated the association. According to a later analysis, TCR association rates differed among HLA loci, with DRB1 alleles showing the most associated TCRs and HLA-C alleles showing the fewest. In this cohort, only TCR beta chains were sequenced, and detectable features were limited by the absence of alpha or paired-chain data. A further reported finding was that TCR beta sequences accurately predicted the HLA-A and HLA-B alleles for most subjects in the first cohort. According to a later genetic analysis, donors in an Asian-associated ancestry cluster had fewer N-insertions in productive TCRs than the approximately 700-donor mean. According to a later analysis, most CMV-associated TCR beta chains appeared to be HLA-restricted, and the HLA associations seemed to be driven largely by CMV exposure. Correlated functional status among segregating V segments might reflect linkage disequilibrium, but an unknown experimental factor could not be ruled out. Most TCR sequences were observed very rarely across donors, whereas some public TCRs were present in many individuals. The earlier analysis of 450 to 700 of the donors excluded roughly 16 rarely observed V segments, including chromosome 9 orphons, because counts were too low. The classifier was reported to diagnose cytomegalovirus status with high specificity and sensitivity in both the original cohort and the validation cohort. Strong co-occurrence of HLA alleles, especially DR and DQ, made assigning TCR associations to individual alleles difficult. CMV serostatus was the only immune exposure information available for the cohort.

Receptor amplification or capture employed the immunoSEQ multiplex PCR assay. For the multiplex PCR, a mixture combining 60 forward primers for TCR Vbeta segments and 13 reverse primers for TCR Jbeta segments was used. Amplification of the CDR3 region of rearranged TCR beta genes was performed with a multiplex PCR assay on genomic DNA. Amplified TCR beta libraries were sequenced as 87-base-pair reads on the Illumina HiSeq System. Under the source paper's analysis protocol: In a later analysis, some 80 million unique TCR beta chains were counted across the 500 to 850 repertoires, and roughly 11 million of these chains were shared by at least two donors. To remove PCR and sequencing errors, raw reads were error-corrected and collapsed into unique sequences using a nearest-neighbor algorithm that merged closely related sequences. To assign V, D and J gene segments, CDR3 sequences were aligned to IMGT reference sequences. For a sequence to be retained, a match of at least six nucleotides was required to both a V gene segment and a J gene segment. A rearrangement was called productive if the CDR3 had no stop codons and remained in frame with V and J, and every other rearrangement was called non-productive. CDR3 was defined according to IMGT convention as the region running from the second conserved V-encoded cysteine to the conserved J-encoded phenylalanine. Sequences without an unambiguous match to a single V gene segment were excluded from the earlier analysis of a few hundred of the donors. In an earlier analysis of 587 of the donors, V segments were called functional above 56.7% productive rearrangements and were called segregating when the between-donor standard deviation exceeded 5%. A statistical classification framework was built to diagnose cytomegalovirus status from the catalog of TCR beta chain sequences. V and J gene assignment, in a later analysis, came from comparing TCR nucleotide sequences with IMGT/GENE-DB human TR gene sequences. A later analysis assigned CDR3 sequences and most-parsimonious VDJ recombination scenarios with the TCRdist pipeline. A later analysis defined each TCR beta chain by its CDR3 amino acid sequence plus V-gene family, and excluded reads lacking a unique V-gene family. To address suspected cross-contamination and a sequencing artifact, a later analysis removed a few hundred highly shared, low-generation-probability nucleotide sequences. In a later analysis, a clonal expansion index for each public chain was calculated from normalized within-repertoire ranks of inferred template counts. In a later analysis, generation probabilities were computed with a VDJ recombination model fitted to out-of-frame rearrangements, and the resulting probabilities were checked against IGoR. Hypergeometric tests were used in a later analysis to score TCR-TCR, TCR-HLA and TCR-CMV co-occurrence, with a repertoire-size bias correction applied to the TCR pairs. To estimate false discovery rates, a later analysis permuted the HLA or CMV assignments 20 times. In a later analysis, co-occurring TCRs were grouped using DBSCAN, with TCRdist sequence similarity added in when clustering inside HLA-allele-positive subsets. Repertoires with fewer than 30,000 or more than 120,000 public chains, plus five repertoires with anomalous nucleotide sharing, were excluded from co-occurrence clustering. Not all clones reach the TCRdb copy of this immuneACCESS table, which keeps in-frame sequences only. Checked studies attribute under half of the gap to unresolved V genes and leave the rest unexplained. V, J and clone size reflect that table, while D and trimming were determined from the DNA. For this sample there are about 160,000 clones; less than 80% appear just once. The ten largest clonotypes hold 2% to 2.5% of the sample.

Sequences SGHVS (CDR1) and FNYEAQ (CDR2) are obtained from the germline V gene. At the junction V is shortened by 2 bases and J by 0 bases; bases outside the gene matches: 7. From the cysteine through the phenylalanine, the CDR3 covers 16 amino acids. Kept here is only the CDR3 DNA, which spans 48 bases and is read in frame from base 1. Comment on this clone: Which antigen it targets is not known. Base qualities are not provided; no much larger clone lies one nucleotide away.

The cohort was made up of 500 to 800 healthy bone marrow donors. At the time of sampling, every cohort member was nominally healthy, though immune exposures that went unrecorded were likely present. The donor was CMV seronegative and was included in the group of 352 seronegative cohort members. Each donor provided a peripheral blood sample, and peripheral blood mononuclear cells were used for TCR beta sequencing. Genomic DNA extraction from the blood cell samples was performed with the Qiagen DNeasy Blood Extraction Kit. This receptor chain uses TRBV7-6 and TRBJ2-7, with 7 central nucleotides matching TRBD2. The sequence derives from a man aged 40-49 years in good health and CMV-seronegative. The sequencing sample was made of PBMCs. The sequenced DNA is TGTGCCAGCAGCTTATCGGCGGGAGAGATCTCCTACGAGCAGTACTTC. Translation gives CASSLSAGEISYEQYF. Joined to the reference TRBV7-6 and TRBJ2-7 proteins, this CDR3 gives the full variable domain: GAGVSQSPRYKVTKRGQDVALRCDPISGHVSLYWYRQALGQGPEFLTYFNYEAQQDKSGLPNDRFSAERPEGSISTLTIQRTEQRDSAMYRCASSLSAGEISYEQYFGPGTRLTVT.